One sample yielded the 20 T cell receptor beta chains listed below, sequenced in a study of PD-1 blockade in mismatch repair-deficient tumors. Here immunoSEQ multiplex PCR was the method, and the copy in TCRdb shows in-frame clones only, minus some. The sample lists nearly 25,000 clones, approximately 86% occurring once. The material was peripheral blood, obtained 12 weeks after starting pembrolizumab. The receptors stem from an adult with mismatch repair-deficient cancer.

With regard to this clone: At one end, the junction sequence differs from germline, possibly due to a read error. The chain carries TRBV2 and TRBJ2-2; D unclear. Germline-derived CDR1 and CDR2 are SNHLY and FYNNEI. The CDR3 has 14 residues. For the CDR3, the DNA is TGTGTCAGCAAAACTGGGCCCTACCTCGGGGAGCTGTTTTTT. Encoded protein: CVSKTGPYLGELFF.

V and J are TRBV7-9 and TRBJ2-1; 7 bases are a match to TRBD2. CDR1 is SEHNR and CDR2 is FQNEAQ in the germline V gene (reference sequence). The CDR3 is 16 residues long. Trimming at V came to 5 bases and at J to 6 bases, leaving 13 bases not matched to a gene. The CDR3 reads CASSLREGLPVNEQFF. The DNA for the CDR3 is TGTGCCAGCAGCCTCAGGGAGGGACTACCCGTCAATGAGCAGTTCTTC.

CDR3 amino acids: CASSLGVAGGNYNEQFF. The CDR3 DNA follows: TGTGCCAGCAGCTTAGGCGTGGCGGGAGGGAACTACAATGAGCAGTTCTTC. The chain has TRBV7-6 and TRBJ2-1, with 9 bases lining up with TRBD2. The CDR3 consists of 17 residues. V shed 1 base, J shed 3 bases, and the junction held 7 bases outside the gene matches. The germline CDR1 and CDR2 sequences are SGHVS and FNYEAQ.

This clone was counted a few times. The chain combines TRBV6-4 with TRBJ2-3, with 11 bases that match TRBD1. The germline CDR1 and CDR2 sequences are MRHNA and SNTAGT. J lost 2 bases, V lost 0 bases, and 1 base had no gene match. The CDR3 spans 16 residues. The CDR3 coding sequence is TGTGCCAGCAGTGACTCGGACAGGGGGCACACAGATACGCAGTATTTT. Protein product: CASSDSDRGHTDTQYF.

V is TRBV20-1 and J is TRBJ1-1; no reliable D call. Germline values: CDR1 DFQATT, CDR2 SNEGSKA (reference sequence). The CDR3 has 10 residues. Between the trimmed V and J ends, which lost 8 bases and 1 base, there was a span of 5 bases. CDR3 in DNA: TGCAGTCCAGGGAACACTGAAGCTTTCTTT. Its translation is CSPGNTEAFF.

This chain joins TRBV5-6 and TRBJ2-5, with TRBD2 matching over 8 bases. CDR3 length: 16 amino acids. J lost 4 bases, V lost 4 bases, and 12 bases had no gene match. Germline lookup yields CDR1 SGHDT and CDR2 YYEEEE. The CDR3 is CASSPFGGGTRETQYF. The CDR3 region has the DNA TGTGCCAGCAGCCCTTTCGGGGGGGGGACCAGAGAGACCCAGTACTTC.

The V call is TRBV4-3, the J call TRBJ2-7, with TRBD2 as a possible D gene (5 bases). V lost 0 bases, J lost 3 bases, and 12 bases lay in between. CDR3 length: 15 amino acids. Germline lookup yields CDR1 LGHNA and CDR2 YSLEER. CDR3 residues: CASSQEYTRGYEQYF. The CDR3 DNA reads as TGCGCCAGCAGCCAAGAATACACTAGAGGCTACGAGCAGTACTTC.

The rearrangement links TRBV6-5 to TRBJ1-1; D ambiguous. CDR1 is MNHEY, CDR2 SVGAGI, per germline. The CDR3 loop spans 15 amino acids. Trimming left V 2 bases short and J 2 bases short, with 12 bases between. The CDR3 reads CASSYGRPDNTEAFF. The CDR3 coding sequence is TGTGCCAGCAGTTACGGGCGGCCTGATAACACTGAAGCTTTCTTT.

The chain carries TRBV5-1 and TRBJ2-2, with D maybe TRBD2 (7 bases). V gave up 0 bases and J gave up 6 bases, with 9 bases separating them. The germline V gene encodes CDR1 SGHRS and CDR2 YFSETQ. The CDR3 has 14 residues. The CDR3 nucleotides read TGCGCCAGCAGCTTGGCCGGGGGGCCCGGGGAGCTGTTTTTT. This encodes CASSLAGGPGELFF.

The V gene is TRBV11-3, the J gene TRBJ2-1; 12 bases line up with TRBD2. V trimming: 4 bases; J trimming: 4 bases; junction bases outside the gene matches: 5. Looked up from germline, CDR1 is SGHNT and CDR2 is YENEEA. The CDR3 is made up of 16 amino acids. CDR3 protein: CASSSLAGGWYNEQFF. DNA of the CDR3: TGTGCCAGCAGCTCTCTAGCGGGAGGGTGGTACAATGAGCAGTTCTTC.

The chain employs TRBV11-2 and TRBJ2-1; D is unclear. The V gene lost 0 bases and the J gene lost 12 bases, with 12 bases spanning the gap. CDR1 and CDR2 (germline): SGHAT, FQNNGV. The CDR3 runs to 13 residues. CDR3 sequence (DNA): TGTGCCAGCAGCTTAGAGGTCTCCGGCGGGCAGTTCTTC. Translating it yields CASSLEVSGGQFF.

J is TRBJ2-5 and V is TRBV19; the match to TRBD2 covers 13 bases. CDR3 length: 15 amino acids. V lost 5 bases and J lost 4; bases outside the gene matches: 4. Germline V gene lookup returns CDR1 LNHDA and CDR2 SQIVND (reference sequence). In DNA, the CDR3 is TGTGCCAGTAGTCCCGGACTAGCGGGAGCAGAGACCCAGTACTTC. This translates into CASSPGLAGAETQYF.

This clone appeared a single time. J is TRBJ1-2 and V is TRBV6-6, with TRBD1 matching over 7 bases. With V trimmed by 0 bases and J by 3 bases, 1 base remained unmatched. Germline loops: CDR1 MNHNY, CDR2 SVGAGI (reference sequence). The CDR3 is 14 residues long. The CDR3: CASSYSRGYYGYTF. CDR3 nucleotide sequence: TGTGCCAGCAGTTACTCCAGGGGGTACTATGGCTACACCTTC.

The V and J genes are TRBV6-5 and TRBJ2-1, with TRBD2 matching 9 bases. Germline V gene lookup returns CDR1 MNHEY and CDR2 SVGAGI. V shed 6 bases, J shed 2 bases, and the junction held 5 bases outside the gene matches. The CDR3 loop spans 15 amino acids. The CDR3 spells CASRLSGSAYNEQFF. The CDR3 nucleotides are TGTGCCAGCAGACTTAGCGGGAGCGCCTACAATGAGCAGTTCTTC.

The V call is TRBV4-1, the J call TRBJ1-1; possibly TRBD1 for D (5 bases). The V and J ends lost 5 bases and 8 bases respectively, with 18 bases between them. CDR1 and CDR2 from the germline V gene are MGHRA and YSYEKL. This CDR3 is built from 14 residues. The CDR3 bases are TGCGCCAGCAGCGAAGTAACAGGACTCTTAGAAGCTTTCTTT. Translated: CASSEVTGLLEAFF.

The V call is TRBV29-1, the J call TRBJ2-5, with a weak D call TRBD1 (5 bases). The CDR3 has 12 residues. The germline gives CDR1 SQVTM, CDR2 ANQGSEA. V shed 6 bases and J shed 0 bases, with 8 bases lying between them. The CDR3 protein is CSVKGYQETQYF. In DNA form, the CDR3 reads TGCAGCGTGAAGGGGTACCAAGAGACCCAGTACTTC.

J is TRBJ2-1 and V is TRBV11-2; D unresolved. This CDR3 region has 15 residues. Trimming left V 5 bases short and J 0 bases short, with 11 bases between. Looked up from germline, CDR1 is SGHAT and CDR2 is FQNNGV. The CDR3 spells CASSPRLGSYNEQFF. The CDR3 coding sequence is TGTGCCAGCAGCCCTAGGCTGGGCTCCTACAATGAGCAGTTCTTC.

The CDR3 loop reads CASSQGMGQGGHEQYF. Written as DNA, the CDR3 is TGCGCCAGCAGCCAAGGGATGGGACAGGGGGGCCACGAGCAGTACTTC. The chain uses TRBV4-3 and TRBJ2-7; TRBD1 matches at 11 bases. The germline V gene encodes CDR1 LGHNA and CDR2 YSLEER. Trimming took 1 base from V and 5 from J; bases not matched to a gene: 7. There are 16 residues in the CDR3.

This chain links TRBV5-4 with TRBJ2-3; D is unresolved. This CDR3 has 13 amino acids. Trimming took off 0 bases at V and 3 bases at J, with 5 bases between the two ends. Germline assignment: CDR1 SGHNT and CDR2 YYREEE (reference sequence). CDR3 protein: CASSLDLTDTQYF. For the CDR3, the DNA is TGTGCCAGCAGCTTGGACCTAACAGATACGCAGTATTTT.

Only a few counts were recorded for this clone. The V and J genes are TRBV4-2 and TRBJ2-2; 10 positions match TRBD2. Germline lookup yields CDR1 LGHNA and CDR2 YNFKEQ. Germline trimming cut 3 bases from V and 1 base from J; bases unmatched to any gene: 14. This CDR3 is built from 20 residues. This chain's CDR3 is CASSQLKLLAGGGNTGELFF. CDR3 in DNA: TGTGCCAGCAGCCAGCTCAAGTTATTAGCGGGAGGTGGGAACACCGGGGAGCTGTTTTTT.